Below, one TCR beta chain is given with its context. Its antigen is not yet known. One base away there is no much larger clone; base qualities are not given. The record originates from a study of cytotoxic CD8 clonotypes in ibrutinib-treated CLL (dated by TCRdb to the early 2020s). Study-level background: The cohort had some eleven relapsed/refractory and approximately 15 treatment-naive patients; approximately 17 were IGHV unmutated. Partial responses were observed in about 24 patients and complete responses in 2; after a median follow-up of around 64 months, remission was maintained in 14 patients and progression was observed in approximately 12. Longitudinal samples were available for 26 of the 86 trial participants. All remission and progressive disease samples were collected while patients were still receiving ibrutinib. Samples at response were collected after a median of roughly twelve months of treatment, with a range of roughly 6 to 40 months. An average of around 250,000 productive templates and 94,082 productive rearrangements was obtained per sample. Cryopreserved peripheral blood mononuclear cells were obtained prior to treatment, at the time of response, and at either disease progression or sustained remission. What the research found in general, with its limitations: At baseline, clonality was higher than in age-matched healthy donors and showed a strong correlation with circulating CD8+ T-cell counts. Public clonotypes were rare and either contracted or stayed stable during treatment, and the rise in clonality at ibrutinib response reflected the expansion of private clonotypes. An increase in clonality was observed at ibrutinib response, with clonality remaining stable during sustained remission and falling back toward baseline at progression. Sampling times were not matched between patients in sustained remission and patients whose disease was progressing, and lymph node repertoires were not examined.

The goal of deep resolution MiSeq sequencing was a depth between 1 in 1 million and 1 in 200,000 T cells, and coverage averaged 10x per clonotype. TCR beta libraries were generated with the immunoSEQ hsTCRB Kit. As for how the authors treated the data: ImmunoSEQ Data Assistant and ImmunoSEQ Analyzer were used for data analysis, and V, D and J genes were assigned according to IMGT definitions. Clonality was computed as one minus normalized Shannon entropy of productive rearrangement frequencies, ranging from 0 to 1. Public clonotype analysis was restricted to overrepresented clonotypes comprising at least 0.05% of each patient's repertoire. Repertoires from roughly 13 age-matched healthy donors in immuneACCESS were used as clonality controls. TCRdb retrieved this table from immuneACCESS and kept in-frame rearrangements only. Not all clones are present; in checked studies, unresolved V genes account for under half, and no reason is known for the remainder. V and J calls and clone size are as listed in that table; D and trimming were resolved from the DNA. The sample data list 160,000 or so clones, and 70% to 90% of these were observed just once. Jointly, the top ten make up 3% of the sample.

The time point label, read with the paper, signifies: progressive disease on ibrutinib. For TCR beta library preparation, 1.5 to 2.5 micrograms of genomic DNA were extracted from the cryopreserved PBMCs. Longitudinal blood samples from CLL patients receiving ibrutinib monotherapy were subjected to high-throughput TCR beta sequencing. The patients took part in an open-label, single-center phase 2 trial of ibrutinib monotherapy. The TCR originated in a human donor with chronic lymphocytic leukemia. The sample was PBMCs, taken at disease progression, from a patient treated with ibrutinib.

The CDR3 region has the sequence CASSPRGAGAANEKLFF. The DNA sequence is given as TGTGCCAGCAGCCCCCGGGGCGCGGGGGCAGCTAATGAAAAACTGTTTTTT. The receptor chain draws on TRBV7-2 and TRBJ1-4, and possibly TRBD1, on 6 matching bases. V loses 5 bases, J loses 3 bases, and the germline ends lie 19 bases apart. CDR3 length: 17 amino acids, cysteine to phenylalanine. The read is trimmed to its CDR3 DNA, 51 bases read in frame from base 1. The germline V gene gives CDR1 as SGHTA and CDR2 as FQGNSA.